This entry lists 22 T cell receptor beta chains sequenced from one sample in a study of tumor-infiltrating lymphocytes in primary liver carcinoma. Unsorted bulk tissue of roughly 20-34 mg yielded co-extracted RNA and DNA. With roughly 0.5 ug total RNA as template and a constant-region primer, TCR beta cDNA was made. Modified slightly, ARM-PCR produced TCR beta libraries over three nested multiplex PCR rounds. It was with TRBV1-TRBV30 forward primers and a C-beta reverse primer that the first two PCR rounds were run, at 10 cycles each. TCRdb analysed the multiplex PCR reads with MiXCR anew, one entry per CDR3 protein. The sample yields about 190,000 distinct CDR3 sequences, approximately 86% seen once. Sequencing used tumor tissue from primary liver carcinoma. Source of these receptors: a man aged 35 to 55 with primary liver carcinoma and hepatitis B virus infection.

Remarks on this clonotype: The junction and the germline gene differ at one end; a read error may be behind it. This sequence joins TRBV29-1 and TRBJ2-7; possible D gene TRBD2, 6 bases. The CDR3 has 15 residues. CDR1 is SQVTM, CDR2 ANQGSEA, per germline. Here the CDR3 reads CIVEDATSGHYEQYF. The CDR3 coding sequence is TGCATCGTTGAAGATGCGACTAGTGGGCACTACGAGCAGTACTTC.

The chain has TRBV6-1 and TRBJ1-5; tentative D call: TRBD1 (5 bases). Germline lookup yields CDR1 MNHNS and CDR2 SASEGT. This CDR3 has 15 residues. CDR3 DNA sequence: TGTCTCAGCAGCGGAGGTTGGGGGAGCAATCAGCCCCAGCATTTT. Its protein product is CLSSGGWGSNQPQHF.

This clonotype was observed once. A read error may account for a junction end that differs from germline. J is TRBJ2-1 and V is TRBV7-9; D is undetermined. This CDR3 region has 15 residues. Germline V gives CDR1 SEHNR, CDR2 FQNEAQ (reference sequence). The CDR3 DNA is TGTGCCAGCAGTGACGGTTTATCCGAATACAATGAGCACTTCTTC. Residues: CASSDGLSEYNEHFF.

This clonotype was counted a few times. One base away lies a much larger clone, so this may be a sequencing read error. The V gene is TRBV10-3, the J gene TRBJ2-7, with D tentatively TRBD1 or TRBD2 (5 bases each). The ends were cut back, 3 bases at V and 0 bases at J, with 12 bases in the middle. Germline V CDR1 and CDR2: ENHRY, SYGVKD. The CDR3 length is 15 residues. The CDR3 is CAISEAGDHSYEQYF. CDR3 bases: TGTGCCATCAGTGAAGCCGGGGACCACTCCTACGAGCAGTACTTC.

Note on this clonotype: The junction departs from germline at one end; a sequencing error may be responsible. V usage is TRBV5-1 and J usage is TRBJ2-1; D is undetermined. The CDR3 sequence is 15 residues long. Germline V CDR1 and CDR2: SGHRS, YFSETQ. The CDR3 sequence: CARSSDYAPYNEQFF. The CDR3 DNA sequence: TGCGCCAGGAGCTCGGATTATGCTCCTTACAATGAGCAGTTCTTC.

The CDR3, as DNA: TGTGCCAGCAGCTCCGGCGGGGACGGATTCGACAATGAGCAGTTCTTC. This translates into CASSSGGDGFDNEQFF. The V call is TRBV6-2 or TRBV6-3, the J call TRBJ2-1; possible D gene TRBD2, 6 bases. In germline, CDR1 is MNHEY, CDR2 SVGEGT. Between the trimmed V and J ends, which lost 6 bases and 5 bases, there was a span of 20 bases. This CDR3 contains 16 residues.

As to this clonotype: The junction shows a germline mismatch at one end, possibly a read error. This chain joins TRBV12-3 or TRBV12-4 and TRBJ2-2, with D possibly being TRBD2 (5 bases). The CDR3 extends over 15 amino acids. The CDR3 spells CASIPGNGITGEPFF. CDR3 bases: TGTGCCAGCATCCCCGGGAACGGGATCACCGGGGAGCCGTTTTTT.

Worth noting for this clonotype: Its ends do not fully match the called genes, so a read error is possible. V usage is TRBV6-1 and J usage is TRBJ2-6; possible D gene TRBD2, 6 bases. Germline CDR1 MNHNS, CDR2 SASEGT. The CDR3 is made up of 14 amino acids. The CDR3 DNA sequence: TGTGCCAGCACGGAGGGGATGGGGCCCAACGTCATGACTTTC. Its translation is CASTEGMGPNVMTF.

J is TRBJ1-1 and V is TRBV28; D is unclear. CDR1 and CDR2 (germline): MDHEN, SYDVKM. CDR3 size: 14 residues. With 6 bases removed from V and 4 bases from J, the gap between germline ends came to 15 bases. CDR3 residues: CASSLWVGATEAFF. The CDR3 DNA reads TGTGCCAGCAGCCTTTGGGTGGGCGCCACTGAAGCTTTCTTT.

The rearrangement links TRBV14 to TRBJ2-2, with D unresolved. V lost 0 bases, J lost 7 bases, and 18 bases lay in between. This CDR3 comprises 17 residues. Germline CDR1 SGHDN, CDR2 FVKESK. Here the CDR3 reads CASSQDPQAVQIGELFF. The CDR3 bases are TGTGCCAGCAGCCAAGATCCCCAGGCAGTCCAGATCGGGGAGCTGTTTTTT.

This clonotype was detected ten times or more. V gene TRBV10-3 combines with J gene TRBJ2-7; perhaps TRBD1 as D (5 bases). Germline V gives CDR1 ENHRY, CDR2 SYGVKD. This CDR3 contains 11 residues. Trimming left V 8 bases short and J 1 base short, with 6 bases between. The CDR3 is CAIGASYEQYF. The CDR3, as DNA: TGTGCCATCGGGGCTTCCTACGAGCAGTACTTC.

Comments on this clonotype: The junction does not match germline at one end; this may be a read error. This rearrangement joins TRBV6-5 to TRBJ2-2; D could derive from TRBD1 or TRBD2 (5 bases each). Germline V gene data show CDR1 as MNHEY and CDR2 as SVGAGI. This CDR3 is 13 amino acids long. Here the CDR3 reads CASSCQDTWELFF. Here the CDR3 DNA reads TGTGCCAGCAGTTGCCAGGACACCTGGGAGCTTTTTTTT.

The rearrangement joins TRBV29-1 to TRBJ2-2; D assignment may be TRBD1 or TRBD2 (5 bases each). The germline V gene encodes CDR1 SQVTM and CDR2 ANQGSEA. This CDR3 spans 14 amino acids. CDR3 in DNA: TGCAACGTCTTCGGTCCGGGACCCGCCGGGGAGCTGTTTTTT. Residues: CNVFGPGPAGELFF.

The CDR3 loop is CASSSKLQGRGYNEQYF. CDR3 DNA sequence: TGTGCCAGCAGCTCGAAGCTACAGGGGCGGGGGTACAATGAGCAGTACTTC. The genes are TRBV5-6 and TRBJ2-1, with D possibly being TRBD1 or TRBD2 (7 bases each). The DNA end lines up better with TRBJ2-7; the J call may be wrong. Germline loops: CDR1 SGHDT, CDR2 YYEEEE. CDR3 length equals 17 residues.

In regard to this clonotype: The junction does not match germline at one end; this may be a read error. The V call is TRBV5-4, the J call TRBJ2-3; D call uncertain. This CDR3 comprises 15 residues. Germline CDR1 and CDR2: SGHNT and YYREEE (reference sequence). CDR3 sequence: CAGSLSTSVQDAQYF. The DNA for the CDR3 is TGTGCTGGCAGCTTGAGTACAAGTGTCCAAGATGCGCAGTATTTT.

J is TRBJ1-2 and V is TRBV5-6; 7 bases are a match to TRBD1. Germline V gene lookup returns CDR1 SGHDT and CDR2 YYEEEE. The CDR3 covers 17 residues. CDR3: CTSSSGTEIAWGYGYTF. The DNA of the CDR3 is TGTACGAGCAGCTCCGGGACAGAGATAGCTTGGGGCTATGGCTACACCTTC.

This clonotype was seen more than once but under ten times. This is likely a read error, given that the CDR3 carries no conserved phenylalanine or tryptophan at its end. The CDR3: CSVSGTGASDTQYS. CDR3 nucleotide sequence: TGTAGCGTATCCGGGACAGGGGCGTCAGATACGCAGTATTCT. V usage is TRBV29-1 and J usage is TRBJ2-3; 10 bases map to TRBD1. The CDR3 extends over 14 amino acids. Germline-derived CDR1 and CDR2 are SQVTM and ANQGSEA.

A remark on this clonotype: This likely comes from a read error, as the CDR3 has no conserved phenylalanine or tryptophan at its end. V usage is TRBV12-3 or TRBV12-4 and J usage is TRBJ1-5, with D perhaps TRBD1 (5 bases). The V end lost 7 bases, the J end lost 9 bases, and 16 bases lay between the germline ends. CDR3 size: 13 residues. The CDR3 is CASNTRGGGPQHS. The CDR3 DNA sequence: TGTGCCAGCAATACGAGGGGTGGGGGGCCCCAGCATTCT.

The gene calls are TRBV11-1 and TRBJ2-1, with a possible D match to TRBD1 (6 bases). There are 15 residues in the CDR3. CDR1 is SGHAT and CDR2 is FQDESV in the germline V gene (reference sequence). V dropped 3 bases and J dropped 5 bases, with 14 bases sitting between them. The DNA for the CDR3 is TGTGCCAGCAGCTTCCAGGGGTCACTGGACAATGAGCAGTTCTTC. Encoded protein: CASSFQGSLDNEQFF. Combining the CDR3 with reference TRBV11-1 and TRBJ2-1 gives the whole variable domain EAEVAQSPRYKITEKSQAVAFWCDPISGHATLYWYRQILGQGPELLVQFQDESVVDDSQLPKDRFSAERLKGVDSTLKIQPAELGDSAMYLCASSFQGSLDNEQFFGPGTRLTVL.

This clonotype was recorded only once. A much larger clone lies one base from this, so it may be a read error. V is TRBV6-5 and J is TRBJ1-6; D is perhaps TRBD1 (5 bases). Looked up from germline, CDR1 is MNHEY and CDR2 is SVGAGI. CDR3 size: 14 residues. CDR3 sequence (DNA): TGTGTCAGCAGTTACGGCCAGGGCCCCTCACCCTTCCACTTT. Its translation is CVSSYGQGPSPFHF.

The chain employs TRBV6-2 or TRBV6-3 and TRBJ1-5; no clear D. CDR3 length equals 18 residues. With 4 bases removed from V and 4 bases from J, the gap between germline ends came to 23 bases. CDR1 MNHEY and CDR2 SVGEGT come from the germline V gene. In nucleotides, the CDR3 is TGTGCCAGCAGTTTGGAATGGTTCCGAGCTAATAGTAATCAGCCCCAGCATTTT. The encoded protein is CASSLEWFRANSNQPQHF.

About this clonotype: The germline gene is not matched at one end of the junction; a read error may be the cause. The rearrangement joins TRBV10-3 to TRBJ2-3, with TRBD2 matching 7 bases. Germline-derived CDR1 and CDR2 are ENHRY and SYGVKD. This CDR3 spans 17 amino acids. DNA for the CDR3: TGTGCCACAGCGGGAAGCACCTCTCAGGCGAGCACAGATACGCATTATTTT. It codes for CATAGSTSQASTDTHYF.